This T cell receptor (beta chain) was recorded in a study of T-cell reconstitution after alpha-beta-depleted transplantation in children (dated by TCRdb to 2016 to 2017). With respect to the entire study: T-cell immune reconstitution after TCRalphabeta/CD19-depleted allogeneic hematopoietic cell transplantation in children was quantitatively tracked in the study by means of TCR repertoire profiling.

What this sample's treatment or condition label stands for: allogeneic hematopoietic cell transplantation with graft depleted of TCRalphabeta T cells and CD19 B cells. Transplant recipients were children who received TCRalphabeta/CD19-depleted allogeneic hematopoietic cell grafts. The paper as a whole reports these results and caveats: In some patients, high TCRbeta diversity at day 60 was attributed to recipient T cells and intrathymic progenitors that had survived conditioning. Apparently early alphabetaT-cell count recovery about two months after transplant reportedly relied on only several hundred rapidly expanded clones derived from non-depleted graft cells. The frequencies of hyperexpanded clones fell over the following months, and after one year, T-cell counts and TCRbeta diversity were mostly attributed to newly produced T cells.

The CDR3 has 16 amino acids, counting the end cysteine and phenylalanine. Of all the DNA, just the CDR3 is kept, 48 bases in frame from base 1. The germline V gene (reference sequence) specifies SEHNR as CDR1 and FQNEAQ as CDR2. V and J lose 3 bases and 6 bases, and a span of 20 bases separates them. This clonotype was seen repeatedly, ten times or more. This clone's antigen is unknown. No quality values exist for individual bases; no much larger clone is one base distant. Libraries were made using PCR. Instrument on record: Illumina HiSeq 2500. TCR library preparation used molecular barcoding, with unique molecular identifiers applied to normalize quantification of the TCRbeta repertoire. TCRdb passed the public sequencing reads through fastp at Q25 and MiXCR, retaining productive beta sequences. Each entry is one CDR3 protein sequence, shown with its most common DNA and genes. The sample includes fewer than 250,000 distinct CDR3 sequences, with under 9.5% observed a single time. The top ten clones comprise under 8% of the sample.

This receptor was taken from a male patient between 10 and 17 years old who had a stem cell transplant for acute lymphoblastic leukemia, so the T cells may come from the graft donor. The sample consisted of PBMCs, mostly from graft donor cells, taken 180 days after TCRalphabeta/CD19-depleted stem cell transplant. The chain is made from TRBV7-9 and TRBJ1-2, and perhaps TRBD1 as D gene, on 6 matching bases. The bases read TGTGCCAGCAGCTTTTACCGCCCTACAGGGAGTCATGGCTACACCTTC. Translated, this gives CASSFYRPTGSHGYTF. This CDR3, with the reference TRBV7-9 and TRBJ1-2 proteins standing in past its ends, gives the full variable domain DTGVSQNPRHKITKRGQNVTFRCDPISEHNRLYWYRQTLGQGPEFLTYFQNEAQLEKSRLLSDRFSAERPKGSFSTLEIQRTEQGDSAMYLCASSFYRPTGSHGYTFGSGTRLTVV.